Each of the 28 T cell receptor beta chains below was sequenced from the same sample in a study of blood T cell repertoires in COVID-19. The repertoire was sequenced with immunoSEQ multiplex PCR; TCRdb's copy has only in-frame clones and lacks some. Of about 34,000 clones listed, less than 90% are singletons. Sequencing was carried out using peripheral blood. The receptors derive from a woman aged 60-75 years with active COVID-19.

The V and J genes are TRBV2 and TRBJ2-7; 9 bases match TRBD2. V gave up 3 bases and J gave up 3 bases; unmatched junction bases: 6. Germline assignment: CDR1 SNHLY and CDR2 FYNNEI. The CDR3 has 15 amino acids. The CDR3: CASSDRLAALYEQYF. As DNA, the CDR3 is TGTGCCAGCAGTGATCGACTAGCGGCACTCTACGAGCAGTACTTC. Variable domain in full (rest from reference TRBV2 and TRBJ2-7): EPEVTQTPSHQVTQMGQEVILRCVPISNHLYFYWYRQILGQKVEFLVSFYNNEISEKSEIFDDQFSVERPDGSNFTLKIRSTKLEDSAMYFCASSDRLAALYEQYFGPGTRLTVT.

The chain recombines TRBV27 with TRBJ2-7, with 10 bases that match TRBD2. Germline CDR1 reads MNHEY; CDR2 reads SMNVEV (reference sequence). The CDR3 is 20 residues long. The trim removed 3 bases at V and 0 bases at J, leaving 17 bases unmatched. The CDR3 here is CASSFRPPLAGQTFSYEQYF. In DNA, the CDR3 is TGTGCCAGCAGTTTTCGCCCCCCACTAGCGGGGCAAACCTTCTCCTACGAGCAGTACTTC.

V usage is TRBV9 and J usage is TRBJ2-2, with 9 positions matching TRBD2. V lost 4 bases and J lost 2; bases outside the gene matches: 3. Germline-derived CDR1 and CDR2 are SGDLS and YYNGEE. This CDR3 region has 15 residues. CDR3 bases: TGTGCCAGCAGCCGACTAGCGGCCAACACCGGGGAGCTGTTTTTT. Its protein is CASSRLAANTGELFF.

CDR3 bases: TGTGCCAGCAGTACAACCGCAGGCCTAAATCAGCCCCAGCATTTT. This encodes CASSTTAGLNQPQHF. V is TRBV6-5 and J is TRBJ1-5; D is ambiguous. The length of the CDR3 is 15 residues. Germline V CDR1 and CDR2: MNHEY, SVGAGI. Trimming stripped 5 bases from V and 4 bases from J, with 15 bases between.

This chain connects TRBV5-1 to TRBJ2-5; TRBD1 is a possible D gene (6 bases). Germline loops: CDR1 SGHRS, CDR2 YFSETQ. This CDR3 comprises 13 residues. Trimming took 2 bases from V and 2 from J, leaving 7 bases between them. The CDR3 loop reads CASSLGQQETQYF. In DNA, the CDR3 is TGCGCCAGCAGCTTAGGACAGCAAGAGACCCAGTACTTC.

The chain recombines TRBV30 with TRBJ2-7; 11 bases align to TRBD2. The CDR3 runs 18 residues. CDR1 and CDR2 (germline): GTSNPN, SVGIG (reference sequence). J was trimmed by 0 bases and V by 0 bases; bases with no gene match: 10. The CDR3 DNA is TGTGCCTGGAGTGTTTTCCCGGGGACTAGCGGACTCTCCTACGAGCAGTACTTC. It translates to CAWSVFPGTSGLSYEQYF.

The rearrangement joins TRBV5-4 to TRBJ2-3, with TRBD2 matching over 8 bases. CDR3 length equals 16 residues. Germline V CDR1 and CDR2: SGHNT, YYREEE (reference sequence). V lost 1 base and J lost 0; bases outside the gene matches: 4. The CDR3 nucleotides are TGTGCCAGCAGCTTGAAGCGGGAGAGGAGCACAGATACGCAGTATTTT. Protein: CASSLKRERSTDTQYF. The whole variable domain, filled in from reference TRBV5-4 and TRBJ2-3, reads ETGVTQSPTHLIKTRGQQVTLRCSSQSGHNTVSWYQQALGQGPQFIFQYYREEENGRGNFPPRFSGLQFPNYSSELNVNALELDDSALYLCASSLKRERSTDTQYFGPGTRLTVL.

The count of this clone is one. V and J are TRBV30 and TRBJ2-1; the match to TRBD2 covers 7 bases. CDR3 length: 14 amino acids. The germline V gene encodes CDR1 GTSNPN and CDR2 SVGIG (reference sequence). V lost 5 bases, J lost 0 bases, and 4 bases stayed unmatched. The CDR3 DNA sequence: TGTGCCTGGGAGCGCGGGAGCTCCTACAATGAGCAGTTCTTC. Translating it yields CAWERGSSYNEQFF. The entire variable domain, with the rest obtained from reference TRBV30 and TRBJ2-1, is as follows: SQTIHQWPATLVQPVGSPLSLECTVEGTSNPNLYWYRQAAGRGLQLLFYSVGIGQISSEVPQNLSASRPQDRQFILSSKKLLLSDSGFYLCAWERGSSYNEQFFGPGTRLTVL.

The chain joins TRBV5-1 to TRBJ1-6, with D maybe TRBD1 (5 bases). This CDR3 comprises 18 residues. The germline gives CDR1 SGHRS, CDR2 YFSETQ. V lost 1 base to trimming and J lost 5 bases, with 19 bases between them. Here the CDR3 DNA reads TGCGCCAGCAGCTTGTCGGGGGGACGGAGAAGAGATAATTCACCCCTCCACTTT. Amino acids: CASSLSGGRRRDNSPLHF.

This chain uses TRBV2 with TRBJ1-6; tentatively, D is TRBD1 (5 bases). V shed 7 bases and J shed 6 bases, with 13 bases lying between them. CDR3 length: 14 amino acids. Germline V gene lookup returns CDR1 SNHLY and CDR2 FYNNEI. This chain's CDR3 is CASTIGAANSPLHF. CDR3 nucleotides: TGTGCCAGCACTATAGGGGCAGCTAATTCACCCCTCCACTTT.

The chain joins TRBV2 to TRBJ1-2; 8 bases are shared with TRBD1. The trim removed 2 bases at V and 2 bases at J, leaving 4 bases unmatched. The CDR3 contains 15 residues. Germline CDR1 and CDR2: SNHLY and FYNNEI. The CDR3 sequence: CASSESRTGNYGYTF. CDR3 coding DNA: TGTGCCAGCAGTGAATCTCGGACAGGGAACTATGGCTACACCTTC. Full variable domain (rest looked up from reference TRBV2 and TRBJ1-2): EPEVTQTPSHQVTQMGQEVILRCVPISNHLYFYWYRQILGQKVEFLVSFYNNEISEKSEIFDDQFSVERPDGSNFTLKIRSTKLEDSAMYFCASSESRTGNYGYTFGSGTRLTVV.

The chain employs TRBV10-2 and TRBJ2-1, with 13 bases matching TRBD2. Germline lookup yields CDR1 WSHSY and CDR2 SAAADI. This CDR3 has 14 residues. J was trimmed by 8 bases and V by 8 bases; bases with no gene match: 6. CDR3 bases: TGCGCCAGCTCACTAGCGGGAGGGCCCGATGAGCAGTTCTTC. This translates into CASSLAGGPDEQFF.

This chain connects TRBV11-3 to TRBJ2-7; D might be TRBD1 (6 bases). Germline CDR1 is SGHNT and CDR2 is YENEEA. V dropped 1 base and J dropped 2 bases, with 12 bases sitting between them. The CDR3 loop spans 15 amino acids. The chain's CDR3 is CASSLAGAPTYEQYF. CDR3 DNA: TGTGCCAGCAGCTTAGCAGGGGCGCCCACCTACGAGCAGTACTTC.

In this sample, this clone turned up once. This CDR3 reads CASSQGSQGAGNQPQHF. CDR3 DNA: TGCGCCAGCAGCCAAGGATCGCAGGGGGCTGGCAATCAGCCCCAGCATTTT. V gene TRBV4-1 combines with J gene TRBJ1-5, with 8 bases identical to TRBD1. With 1 base clipped from V and 2 bases from J, the junction kept 7 bases outside the gene matches. The CDR3 extends over 17 amino acids. CDR1 and CDR2 (germline): MGHRA, YSYEKL.

This clone was observed a handful of times. The chain employs TRBV7-9 and TRBJ2-2, with 10 nucleotides matching TRBD1. This CDR3 has 17 residues. From germline, CDR1 is SEHNR and CDR2 FQNEAQ (reference sequence). Trimming cost V 6 bases and J 0 bases; bases outside gene matches: 7. CDR3 loop: CASSLDRGFSNTGELFF. The CDR3, as DNA: TGTGCCAGCAGTCTGGACAGGGGGTTCTCGAACACCGGGGAGCTGTTTTTT.

Comments on this clone: At the DNA level, this CDR3 is encoded by other sequences in the same sample as well. The chain carries TRBV14 and TRBJ1-2; D unclear. Looked up from germline, CDR1 is SGHDN and CDR2 is FVKESK. CDR3 length: 13 amino acids. The V and J ends lost 2 bases and 0 bases respectively, with 4 bases between them. The CDR3 DNA is TGTGCCAGCAGCCAACAGACTAACTATGGCTACACCTTC. Its protein product is CASSQQTNYGYTF.

The rearrangement joins TRBV25-1 to TRBJ2-1; 9 bases agree with TRBD2. V lost 4 bases and J lost 8; bases outside the gene matches: 9. The CDR3 length is 15 residues. Germline CDR1 is MGHDK and CDR2 is SYGVNS. The CDR3 nucleotides read TGTGCCAGCAGTGGTTCTAGCGGGAACGGGGATGAGCAGTTCTTC. Its translation is CASSGSSGNGDEQFF.

The chain is built from TRBV30 and TRBJ2-5; D ambiguous. Per germline, CDR1 GTSNPN and CDR2 SVGIG (reference sequence). CDR3 length: 14 residues. Trimming shortened V by 8 bases and J by 5 bases, and 21 bases separated the two germline ends. The CDR3 DNA sequence: TGTGCCGTAATCACAGATACCTTTGGTGAGACCCAGTACTTC. Protein product: CAVITDTFGETQYF.

The rearrangement links TRBV4-1 to TRBJ2-1; 7 bases map to TRBD2. The V gene end was trimmed by 1 base and the J gene end by 4 bases; junction bases not matched to a gene: 10. This CDR3 spans 17 amino acids. Germline CDR1 and CDR2: MGHRA and YSYEKL. The CDR3 reads CASSQVPQAGSYNEQFF. As DNA, the CDR3 is TGCGCCAGCAGCCAAGTCCCCCAAGCGGGATCGTACAATGAGCAGTTCTTC.

This chain uses TRBV9 with TRBJ2-7, with 7 bases lining up with TRBD2. The germline V gene has CDR1 SGDLS and CDR2 YYNGEE. J gave up 3 bases and V 2 bases, and 2 bases lay outside the gene matches. The CDR3 covers 13 residues. The CDR3 DNA sequence: TGTGCCAGCAGCGTTTCGGGGGGCTACGAGCAGTACTTC. Amino acids: CASSVSGGYEQYF.

A few counts support this clone. The DNA for the CDR3 is TGTGCCAGCAGTTCGTCAGGGATCCCTATGGGCTACACCTTC. Translating it yields CASSSSGIPMGYTF. The chain uses TRBV27 and TRBJ1-2; tentatively, D is TRBD1 (5 bases). This CDR3 contains 14 residues. CDR1 is MNHEY, CDR2 SMNVEV, per germline (reference sequence). V was cut by 4 bases and J by 8 bases, with 17 bases left in between.

This clone was seen a handful of times. V and J are TRBV7-8 and TRBJ2-1, with D tentatively TRBD1 or TRBD2 (6 bases each). The length of the CDR3 is 14 residues. V lost 5 bases to trimming and J lost 4 bases, with 12 bases between them. Germline V lookup: CDR1 SGHVS, CDR2 FQNEAQ. The CDR3 region is CASSQGRQYNEQFF. CDR3 sequence (DNA): TGTGCCAGCAGCCAGGGGAGGCAGTACAATGAGCAGTTCTTC.

This sequence joins TRBV18 and TRBJ2-1, with a weak D call TRBD2 (7 bases). CDR3 length equals 15 residues. Between the trimmed V and J ends, which lost 3 bases and 5 bases, there was a span of 14 bases. CDR1 KGHSH and CDR2 LQKENI come from the germline V gene. CDR3 protein: CASSPWRGQDNEQFF. The CDR3 bases are TGTGCCAGCTCACCGTGGCGGGGGCAAGACAATGAGCAGTTCTTC. Supplemented by reference TRBV18 and TRBJ2-1, the full variable domain reads NAGVMQNPRHLVRRRGQEARLRCSPMKGHSHVYWYRQLPEEGLKFMVYLQKENIIDESGMPKERFSAEFPKEGPSILRIQQVVRGDSAAYFCASSPWRGQDNEQFFGPGTRLTVL.

The chain uses TRBV2 and TRBJ1-2; 9 bases map to TRBD1. The CDR3 runs 12 residues. CDR1 and CDR2 (germline): SNHLY, FYNNEI. V was pared by 8 bases and J by 7 bases, with 5 bases of the junction left unmatched. CDR3 sequence: CASVQGARGYTF. As DNA, the CDR3 is TGTGCCAGCGTACAGGGGGCGCGTGGCTACACCTTC.

The sample holds one count of this clone. This chain uses TRBV27 with TRBJ2-1; 8 bases are shared with TRBD2. The V and J ends lost 4 bases and 2 bases, in that order; junction bases with no gene match: 7. CDR1 and CDR2 (germline): MNHEY, SMNVEV (reference sequence). The CDR3 is 16 amino acids. CDR3 loop: CASSSTSGGPYNEQFF. CDR3 sequence (DNA): TGTGCCAGCAGTTCCACAAGCGGGGGCCCCTACAATGAGCAGTTCTTC.

This chain links TRBV7-2 with TRBJ2-2; D may be TRBD2 (6 bases). The CDR3 runs 16 residues. Germline CDR1 and CDR2: SGHTA and FQGNSA. V lost 7 bases and J 2 bases, leaving 17 bases between the germline ends. The CDR3 reads CASTPGVSGNTGELFF. The CDR3 nucleotides are TGTGCCAGCACCCCCGGGGTTAGCGGAAACACCGGGGAGCTGTTTTTT.

The rearrangement links TRBV7-2 to TRBJ1-1, with no clear D. The CDR3 runs to 12 residues. Germline lookup yields CDR1 SGHTA and CDR2 FQGNSA. Trimming pared 1 base from V and 8 bases from J, leaving 8 bases between. The CDR3 DNA is TGTGCCAGCAGCTTAGGTAGCAGCGAAGCTTTCTTT. Protein sequence: CASSLGSSEAFF.

This CDR3 is CASSLRGQGKETQYF. The CDR3 region has the DNA TGTGCCAGCAGTTTAAGAGGACAGGGAAAAGAGACCCAGTACTTC. V gene TRBV28 combines with J gene TRBJ2-5, with 8 bases matching TRBD1. V lost 2 bases to trimming and J lost 3 bases; unmatched junction nucleotides: 5. CDR1 is MDHEN and CDR2 is SYDVKM in the germline V gene. The CDR3 is made up of 15 amino acids.